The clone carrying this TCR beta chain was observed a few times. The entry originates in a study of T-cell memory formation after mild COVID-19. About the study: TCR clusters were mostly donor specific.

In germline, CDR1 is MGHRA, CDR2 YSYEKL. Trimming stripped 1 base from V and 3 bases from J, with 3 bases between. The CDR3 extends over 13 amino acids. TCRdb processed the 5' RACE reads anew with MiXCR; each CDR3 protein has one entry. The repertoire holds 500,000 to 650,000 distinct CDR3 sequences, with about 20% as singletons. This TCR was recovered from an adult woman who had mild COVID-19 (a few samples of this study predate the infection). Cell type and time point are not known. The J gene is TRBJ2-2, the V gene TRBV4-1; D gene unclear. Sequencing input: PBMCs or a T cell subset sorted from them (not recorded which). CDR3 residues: CASSQVYTGELFF. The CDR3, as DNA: TGCGCCAGCAGCCAAGTCTACACCGGGGAGCTGTTTTTT.